Below are 30 T cell receptor beta chains sequenced from a single sample in a study of CD8+CD57+ T cells in acquired aplastic anemia. For CDR3 and TCR beta VDJ profiling, genomic DNA was the template used. TCRdb independently ran MiXCR on the reads; one entry per CDR3 protein. This table holds fewer than 100,000 distinct CDR3 sequences, roughly half found once. The source material was sorted CD4+, CD8+, or CD8+CD57+ T cells (not recorded which) from PBMCs. The origin of the receptors is a human donor in good health, serving as a control.

About this clonotype itself: A much larger clonotype is one base distant, so this may be a read error. CDR3 in amino acids: CATSDTGTGGSRELFF. The CDR3 bases are TGTGCCACCAGTGATACCGGGACAGGGGGCTCCAGGGAGCTGTTTTTT. The chain recombines TRBV24-1 with TRBJ2-2; 12 bases match TRBD1. Per germline, CDR1 KGHDR and CDR2 SFDVKD. The CDR3 loop spans 16 amino acids. With V trimmed by 3 bases and J by 9 bases, 7 bases remained unmatched.

The genes are TRBV20-1 and TRBJ2-1, with D perhaps TRBD1 (5 bases). Per the germline V gene, CDR1 is DFQATT and CDR2 is SNEGSKA (reference sequence). V lost 5 bases to trimming and J lost 5 bases, with 13 bases between them. CDR3 length: 13 residues. The CDR3 protein is CSAAQGLHNEQFF. CDR3 coding DNA: TGCAGTGCTGCCCAGGGCCTTCACAATGAGCAGTTCTTC.

In this sample, this clonotype turned up many times. This chain uses TRBV25-1 with TRBJ2-5; D is uncertain. The germline V and J ends were trimmed by 1 base and 4 bases, with 4 bases remaining between them. This CDR3 comprises 12 residues. Looked up from germline, CDR1 is MGHDK and CDR2 is SYGVNS. CDR3 in amino acids: CASSEFLETQYF. The CDR3 coding sequence is TGTGCCAGCAGTGAATTCCTAGAGACCCAGTACTTC. The full variable domain, in which reference TRBV25-1 and TRBJ2-5 provide the parts outside the CDR3, is EADIYQTPRYLVIGTGKKITLECSQTMGHDKMYWYQQDPGMELHLIHYSYGVNSTEKGDLSSESTVSRIRTEHFPLTLESARPSHTSQYLCASSEFLETQYFGPGTRLLVL.

There are many counts of this clonotype. This chain uses TRBV10-3 with TRBJ1-3; D gene uncertain. CDR1 and CDR2 (germline): ENHRY, SYGVKD. Trimming removed 0 bases at V and 3 bases at J, with 9 bases between. The length of the CDR3 is 15 residues. The DNA for the CDR3 is TGTGCCATCAGTGAGTCGCGGGAACTTGGAAACACCATATATTTT. As protein: CAISESRELGNTIYF.

J is TRBJ2-1 and V is TRBV12-3 or TRBV12-4; the D gene is possibly TRBD1 (6 bases). The CDR3 runs 14 residues. Between the trimmed V and J ends, which lost 1 base and 2 bases, there was a span of 6 bases. For the CDR3, the DNA is TGTGCCAGCAGTTTAGAGGGGGCCTACAATGAGCAGTTCTTC. Protein: CASSLEGAYNEQFF.

This clonotype was seen many times. V is TRBV25-1 and J is TRBJ2-3; 9 bases fit TRBD2. With V trimmed by 3 bases and J by 6 bases, 7 bases remained unmatched. The CDR3 extends over 15 amino acids. CDR1 and CDR2 (germline): MGHDK, SYGVNS. This CDR3 is CASSDLAGAGDTQYF. The CDR3 DNA reads as TGTGCCAGCAGTGATTTAGCGGGAGCGGGTGATACGCAGTATTTT.

V gene TRBV19 combines with J gene TRBJ1-5, with D uncertain. This CDR3 region has 13 residues. The germline V and J ends were trimmed by 3 bases and 5 bases, with 8 bases remaining between them. From germline, CDR1 is LNHDA and CDR2 SQIVND (reference sequence). The CDR3 bases are TGTGCCAGTAGTATGGTTGGGGATCAGCCCCAGCATTTT. Translating it yields CASSMVGDQPQHF.

The chain's CDR3 is CASTDWGGETQYF. The CDR3 region has the DNA TGTGCCAGCACCGACTGGGGGGGGGAGACCCAGTACTTC. The chain joins TRBV7-2 to TRBJ2-5, with TRBD2 matching over 7 bases. CDR1 SGHTA and CDR2 FQGNSA come from the germline V gene. The CDR3 contains 13 residues. With V trimmed by 7 bases and J by 5 bases, 7 bases remained unmatched.

V is TRBV29-1 and J is TRBJ1-2; D is unresolved. This CDR3 region has 11 residues. CDR1 is SQVTM and CDR2 is ANQGSEA in the germline V gene. Trimming removed 7 bases from V and 9 bases from J, with 15 bases in between. The CDR3 sequence is CSEELRHSYTF. CDR3 nucleotide sequence: TGCAGCGAAGAACTGCGCCACAGCTACACCTTC.

This clonotype was seen at least ten times. The chain has TRBV15 and TRBJ2-5; 8 nucleotides align to TRBD2. This CDR3 has 13 amino acids. V trimming: 2 bases; J trimming: 5 bases; junction bases outside the gene matches: 1. CDR1 LNHNV and CDR2 YYDKDF come from the germline V gene (reference sequence). This chain's CDR3 is CATSRIAGETQYF. CDR3 DNA sequence: TGTGCCACCAGCAGAATAGCGGGGGAGACCCAGTACTTC.

The rearrangement links TRBV15 to TRBJ1-3; D ambiguous. The CDR3 sequence is 12 residues long. From germline, CDR1 is LNHNV and CDR2 YYDKDF (reference sequence). V shed 8 bases and J shed 1 base, with 6 bases lying between them. In nucleotides, the CDR3 is TGTGCCACCTCGATGTCTGGAAACACCATATATTTT. Amino acid sequence: CATSMSGNTIYF.

This chain links TRBV20-1 with TRBJ1-5; a weak D match, TRBD1 (5 bases). With 6 bases removed from V and 3 bases from J, the gap between germline ends came to 12 bases. The germline CDR1 and CDR2 sequences are DFQATT and SNEGSKA (reference sequence). The CDR3 sequence is 13 residues long. The CDR3 DNA sequence: TGCAGTGCGCTGGGACCTAACAATCAGCCCCAGCATTTT. Translation gives CSALGPNNQPQHF.

J is TRBJ2-3 and V is TRBV9; D is ambiguous. V shed 4 bases and J shed 6 bases, with 9 bases lying between them. This CDR3 region has 12 residues. From germline, CDR1 is SGDLS and CDR2 YYNGEE. The CDR3 DNA sequence: TGTGCCAGCAGCTTTGAGAGGGATACGCAGTATTTT. Translated: CASSFERDTQYF.

The chain joins TRBV15 to TRBJ2-7; possibly TRBD1 for D (6 bases). The V and J ends lost 4 bases and 7 bases respectively, with 14 bases between them. The CDR3 has 13 amino acids. The V gene's germline CDR1 is LNHNV and CDR2 YYDKDF (reference sequence). CDR3 residues: CATSIGGHFEQYF. CDR3 nucleotides: TGTGCCACCAGCATAGGGGGACATTTTGAGCAGTACTTC.

J is TRBJ2-7 and V is TRBV24-1; D tentatively fits TRBD1 or TRBD2 (6 bases each). Trimming removed 5 bases at V and 4 bases at J, with 17 bases between. Germline-derived CDR1 and CDR2 are KGHDR and SFDVKD. The CDR3 spans 15 residues. The DNA of the CDR3 is TGTGCCACCAGTGCTAGGGGGGTAGCGGAATACGAGCAGTACTTC. This codes for CATSARGVAEYEQYF.

There are a few counts of this clonotype. The genes are TRBV30 and TRBJ2-7; D unresolved. The V gene's germline CDR1 is GTSNPN and CDR2 SVGIG (reference sequence). V was clipped by 1 base and J by 0 bases, with 4 bases between them. The CDR3 has 12 amino acids. DNA for the CDR3: TGTGCCTGGAGTGGAGCCTCCTACGAGCAGTACTTC. Its protein product is CAWSGASYEQYF.

This clonotype appeared a few times. CDR3 sequence: CASSLREAYSPLHF. The CDR3, as DNA: TGTGCCAGCAGCTTAAGGGAAGCTTATTCACCCCTCCACTTT. This chain links TRBV7-2 with TRBJ1-6; D unresolved. Between the trimmed V and J ends, which lost 2 bases and 8 bases, there was a span of 10 bases. The CDR3 is 14 amino acids. Germline V gene lookup returns CDR1 SGHTA and CDR2 FQGNSA.

This clonotype occurred many times. The rearrangement links TRBV9 to TRBJ1-3, with D unclear. Germline-derived CDR1 and CDR2 are SGDLS and YYNGEE. The V and J ends lost 0 bases and 3 bases respectively, with 10 bases between them. The CDR3 extends over 15 amino acids. CDR3 in amino acids: CASSVGVLGGNTIYF. Written as DNA, the CDR3 is TGTGCCAGCAGCGTAGGGGTCTTGGGTGGAAACACCATATATTTT.

V is TRBV20-1 and J is TRBJ2-1, with TRBD2 identical over 12 bases. There are 16 residues in the CDR3. Germline-derived CDR1 and CDR2 are DFQATT and SNEGSKA (reference sequence). J was trimmed by 5 bases and V by 1 base; bases with no gene match: 6. CDR3 nucleotides: TGCAGTGCTAGAGGGTTGACTAGCGGGAGAGACAATGAGCAGTTCTTC. Its translation: CSARGLTSGRDNEQFF.

About this clonotype itself: This may arise from a read error, as a much more abundant clone is one base away. The gene calls are TRBV6-1 and TRBJ1-2; TRBD1 might be the D (6 bases). Germline assignment: CDR1 MNHNS and CDR2 SASEGT. The CDR3 totals 15 residues. The DNA for the CDR3 is TGTGTCAGCAGTGAAGAGCCTACAGGGATATATGGCTACACCTTC. This encodes CVSSEEPTGIYGYTF.

This clonotype was found a few times. The chain combines TRBV2 with TRBJ1-6; a weak D match, TRBD1 (5 bases). There are 14 residues in the CDR3. Germline loops: CDR1 SNHLY, CDR2 FYNNEI. Trimming stripped 3 bases from V and 10 bases from J, with 13 bases between. The CDR3 region is CASSDRQSRSPLHF. The CDR3 DNA sequence: TGTGCCAGCAGTGATCGACAGTCACGCTCACCCCTCCACTTT.

The genes are TRBV29-1 and TRBJ1-1; D call uncertain. Germline values: CDR1 SQVTM, CDR2 ANQGSEA. Trimming took off 8 bases at V and 1 base at J, with 11 bases between the two ends. CDR3 length: 12 amino acids. The CDR3 reads CSPFRWNTEAFF. In nucleotides, the CDR3 is TGCAGCCCCTTTCGGTGGAACACTGAAGCTTTCTTT.

The chain links TRBV7-9 to TRBJ2-7; 9 positions match TRBD1. The CDR3 runs to 14 residues. The germline CDR1 and CDR2 sequences are SEHNR and FQNEAQ (reference sequence). V lost 1 base, J lost 5 bases, and 3 bases stayed unmatched. CDR3 amino acids: CASSLGDRDHEQYF. The CDR3 DNA follows: TGTGCCAGCAGCTTAGGGGACAGGGATCACGAGCAGTACTTC.

Worth noting for this clonotype: Since a much larger clone is just one base distant, this may be a read error. The chain links TRBV12-3 or TRBV12-4 to TRBJ1-2; no definite D call. There are 14 residues in the CDR3. Trimming stripped 5 bases from V and 7 bases from J, with 17 bases between. The CDR3: CASSPGGELGGYTF. CDR3 coding DNA: TGTGCCAGCAGTCCAGGCGGGGAATTGGGTGGCTACACCTTC.

In this sample, this clonotype turned up once. The V gene is TRBV7-9, the J gene TRBJ2-5; TRBD2 matches at 7 bases. There are 13 residues in the CDR3. CDR1 is SEHNR and CDR2 is FQNEAQ in the germline V gene (reference sequence). With 6 bases clipped from V and 5 bases from J, the junction kept 6 bases outside the gene matches. Here the CDR3 DNA reads TGTGCCAGCAGAAGACTAGCACAGGAGACCCAGTACTTC. Amino acid sequence: CASRRLAQETQYF.

On this clonotype itself: Being one base from a much bigger clone, this may be a read error. The chain joins TRBV12-3 or TRBV12-4 to TRBJ2-2, with D tentatively TRBD1 (6 bases). The CDR3 has 15 amino acids. V gave up 3 bases and J gave up 6 bases, with 14 bases separating them. The CDR3 nucleotides are TGTGCCAGCAGTTTTGGGACACCCAACGCCGGGGAGCTGTTTTTT. This gives the protein CASSFGTPNAGELFF.

Only a few counts were recorded for this clonotype. The gene calls are TRBV25-1 and TRBJ2-7; 11 nucleotides match TRBD2. The CDR3 contains 13 residues. Germline V CDR1 and CDR2: MGHDK, SYGVNS. V lost 4 bases to trimming and J lost 6 bases; unmatched junction nucleotides: 2. CDR3 DNA sequence: TGTGCCAGCAGTGCCCTAGCGGGAGGCGAGCAGTACTTC. This sequence encodes CASSALAGGEQYF.

In this sample, this clonotype turned up a few times. This chain joins TRBV30 and TRBJ1-2; 7 bases are shared with TRBD1. J was trimmed by 7 bases and V by 5 bases; bases with no gene match: 7. Germline assignment: CDR1 GTSNPN and CDR2 SVGIG (reference sequence). This CDR3 is 12 amino acids long. Written as DNA, the CDR3 is TGTGCCTGGGACCTACAGGGGTCTGGCTACACCTTC. It codes for CAWDLQGSGYTF.

This chain joins TRBV2 and TRBJ2-7; D uncertain. From germline, CDR1 is SNHLY and CDR2 FYNNEI. The CDR3 sequence is 10 residues long. V lost 6 bases to trimming and J lost 5 bases, with 5 bases between them. The CDR3 region has the DNA TGTGCCAGCAGGTGGAACGAGCAGTACTTC. It translates to CASRWNEQYF.

The chain couples TRBV4-1 to TRBJ2-5; TRBD2 might be the D (6 bases). The CDR3 has 12 residues. The V end lost 0 bases, the J end lost 9 bases, and 8 bases lay between the germline ends. The germline gives CDR1 MGHRA, CDR2 YSYEKL. The CDR3 protein is CASSQDREAQYF. The CDR3 DNA sequence: TGCGCCAGCAGCCAAGATAGGGAGGCCCAGTACTTC.